This note documents a single T cell receptor beta chain sequence. It has no known antigen specificity. A much bigger clone sits one base away, suggesting this may be a read error. The data are from a study of human T cells and chemical hapten exposure (dated by TCRdb to about 2021). Regarding the study in general: For sensitization, 2% DPC in acetone was applied to a 2 cm by 2 cm area of upper inner arm skin. Patch testing was performed on the upper back with Finn chambers containing 0.01% DPC, and the patch tests were scored after 6 days according to International Contact Dermatitis Research Group standards. Peripheral blood TCR repertoire changes were tracked in vivo in alopecia patients during primary and secondary sensitization to the hapten diphenylcyclopropenone (DPC). Libraries were combined into a pool for sequencing, and differences in TCR yield between samples came mainly from small differences in library volumes within the pool. About 29 alopecia patients gave blood for TCR sequencing at one to four time points (pre-sensitization, 2, 6 and 24 weeks). The patient cohort, mostly female, included alopecia areata with under or over 50% scalp involvement, alopecia totalis and alopecia universalis. Patient blood was sampled pre-sensitization (week 0) and at 2, 6 and about 24 weeks after DPC sensitization. Weekly therapeutic DPC doses were additionally applied to the scalp of patients throughout the roughly 23-week study period.

Including the terminal cysteine and phenylalanine, the CDR3 comprises 13 residues. The read is trimmed to its CDR3 DNA, 39 bases read in frame from base 1. CDR1 and CDR2 are drawn from the germline V gene: LGHNA, YNFKEQ. Explained via the paper, the time point label denotes: patch test 2, 6 weeks after DPC sensitization. Taken with the paper, the label for treatment or condition translates to: therapeutic diphenylcyclopropenone sensitization with weekly scalp DPC. Blood at each patch-test visit was drawn before the patch test was applied. Patients were considered eligible if aged 18 to 70, diagnosed with alopecia and deemed suitable for DPC therapy, and patients were excluded if pregnant. Unfractionated whole blood was collected in Tempus Blood RNA tubes, and total RNA was extracted from that blood. Receptor libraries were prepared by RACE. Instrument on record: NextSeq 500. During library preparation, unique molecular identifiers were attached to individual cDNA molecules so that TCRs could be counted quantitatively and reproducibly. For every blood RNA sample, sequencing covered both the TCR alpha and TCR beta chains. The authors' pipeline ran thus. The median number of TCRs per sample was over 85,000, ranging from roughly 20,000 to 700,000. V, J and CDR3 annotation of the TCR reads was performed with the Decombinator software suite. Every sample was subsampled to the same number of TCRs (28,000) for the PS versus PT1 abundance plots. TCRs were defined as expanded if absent before sensitization and observed at least eight times at the 2-week time point. The raw public reads went through TCRdb reprocessing: fastp at Q25, MiXCR clone calling, in-frame beta chains kept. Rows are unified per CDR3 protein, each entry keeping the most common DNA and genes. These V and J calls are TCRdb output, not the study's own analysis. A total of about 96,000 distinct CDR3 sequences appear in this sample, 7.5% to 10% of them only once. About 2% of the sample belongs to the ten largest clones.

What the research found in general, with its limitations: The number of PT1 expanded TCRs positively correlated with patch test score, significant at thresholds 8, 16 and 32 but not 4. Because every patient had alopecia, a presumed autoimmune disease, the patients' immune response might differ from that of healthy individuals. Expanded TCRs formed significantly more large CDR3 similarity clusters than pre-sensitization or healthy control sets, consistent with antigen-driven responses. The number of TCRs above 1 in 1000 frequency did not change with DPC sensitization; there was no evidence of global repertoire structure alterations. After repeated subsampling, changes were observed in the strength of the expansion versus patch-test correlation and in the threshold at which the correlation became significant.

The receptor chain draws on TRBV4-2 and TRBJ2-3, with TRBD2 as a weak D call on 6 bases. The sequencing used whole blood, collected in connection with sensitization to the hapten diphenylcyclopropenone (DPC). This receptor was identified in a middle-aged woman with alopecia areata. Some clones in this sample may be carry-over from other donors' samples. The nucleotides read TGTACCAGCAGCCAGAGACTAGGTGATACGCAGTATTTT. This is translated as CTSSQRLGDTQYF.